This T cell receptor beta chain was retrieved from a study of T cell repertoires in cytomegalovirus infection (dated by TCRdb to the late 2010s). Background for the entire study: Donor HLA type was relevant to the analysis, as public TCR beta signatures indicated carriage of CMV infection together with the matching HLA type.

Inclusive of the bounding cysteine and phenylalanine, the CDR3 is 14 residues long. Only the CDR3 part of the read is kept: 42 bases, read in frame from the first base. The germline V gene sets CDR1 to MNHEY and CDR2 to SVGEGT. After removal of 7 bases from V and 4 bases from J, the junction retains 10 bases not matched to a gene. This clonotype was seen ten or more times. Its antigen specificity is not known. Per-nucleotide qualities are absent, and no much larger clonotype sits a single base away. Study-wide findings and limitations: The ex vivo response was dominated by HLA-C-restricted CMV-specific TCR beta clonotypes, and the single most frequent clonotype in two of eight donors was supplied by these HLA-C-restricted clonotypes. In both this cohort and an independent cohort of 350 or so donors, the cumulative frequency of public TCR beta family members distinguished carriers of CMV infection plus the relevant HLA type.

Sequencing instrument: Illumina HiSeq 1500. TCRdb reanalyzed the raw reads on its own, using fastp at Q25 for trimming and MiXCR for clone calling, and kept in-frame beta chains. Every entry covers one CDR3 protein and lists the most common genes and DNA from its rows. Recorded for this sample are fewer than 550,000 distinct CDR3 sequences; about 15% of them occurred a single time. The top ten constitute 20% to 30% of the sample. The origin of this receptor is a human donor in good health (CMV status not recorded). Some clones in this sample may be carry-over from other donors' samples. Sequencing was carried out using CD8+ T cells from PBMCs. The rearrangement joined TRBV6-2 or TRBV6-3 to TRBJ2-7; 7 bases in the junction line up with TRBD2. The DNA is TGTGCCAGCACAGCGGGGAAGATCCTATACGAGCAGTACTTC. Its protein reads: CASTAGKILYEQYF.